The T cell receptor (beta chain) described here comes from a study of blood T cell repertoires in COVID-19. The V gene's germline CDR1 is MGHRA and CDR2 YSYEKL. CDR3 length: 17 residues. The J segment lost 7 bases and the V segment lost 4 bases, leaving 12 bases of the junction unmatched. Per the original methods: Amplified reference gene primers provided the basis for estimating nucleated cell counts. Sequencing used immunoSEQ multiplex PCR; TCRdb keeps in-frame clones, though not all of them. The V and J calls and clone size are taken from that table; D and trimming were inferred from the DNA. The sample holds under 300,000 clones; around 90% are singletons and the top ten take 1.7%. Individuals drawn from approximately 26 US areas were roughly 18 to 100 years old. Participants reported their clinical history, and cohort assignment relied on those reports.

The rearrangement uses TRBV4-1 and TRBJ2-1; 11 bases line up with TRBD2. The sample was PBMCs or T cells enriched from blood (not recorded which). The sequence was collected from a woman between 40 and 50 years old who had recovered from COVID-19. The chain's CDR3 is CASSLSTGTSGGNEQFF. The CDR3 DNA sequence: TGCGCCAGCAGCCTTTCTACCGGGACTAGCGGAGGGAATGAGCAGTTCTTC.